The entry below gives a single TCR beta chain sequence along with its context. Both 60 Vbeta primers and 13 Jbeta primers went into the PCR. TCRdb keeps only in-frame clones here, not all; method: immunoSEQ multiplex PCR. This repertoire comprises about 200,000 clones; its ten largest clones make up around 1.1%. The data originate from a study of cytomegalovirus exposure and HLA in healthy donors. After removal of 3 bases from V and 5 bases from J, the junction contained 6 bases not matched to a gene. The CDR3 runs 14 residues. Germline V gene data show CDR1 as SGHNT and CDR2 as YYREEE (reference sequence).

The rearrangement uses TRBV5-4 and TRBJ2-5; 8 bases line up with TRBD1. The clonotype was recovered from a girl aged 2-15 years in good health and CMV-seropositive. The specimen was PBMCs. Written as DNA, the CDR3 is TGTGCCAGCAGCTACTCAGGGGGCGCCGAGACCCAGTACTTC. Its protein product is CASSYSGGAETQYF.